This T cell receptor beta chain came from a study of Ad26.COV2.S vaccination and SARS-CoV-2 variants. Treatment reported: over 15 received Ad26.COV2.S at low or high dose, single or two shots; several received placebo; per-sample allocation not given. Sample collection was performed on day 63 after the first vaccine or placebo injection. TCRdb's table, derived via immunoSEQ multiplex PCR, lists solely in-frame clones and lacks some. The table includes about 350,000 clones, around 89% detected once. The CDR3 is 17 amino acids. Trimming took off 0 bases at V and 0 bases at J, with 15 bases between the two ends. Germline V gives CDR1 SGHRS, CDR2 YFSETQ.

The clonotype was recovered from a person between 18 and 60 years old who received the Ad26.COV2.S COVID-19 vaccine or a placebo. The rearrangement joins TRBV5-1 to TRBJ2-5; D gene uncertain. The sample in question was peripheral blood, obtained in a trial of Ad26.COV2.S vaccine versus placebo. The CDR3 reads CASSLGTQTPYQETQYF. The DNA of the CDR3 is TGCGCCAGCAGCTTGGGAACTCAGACACCATACCAAGAGACCCAGTACTTC.